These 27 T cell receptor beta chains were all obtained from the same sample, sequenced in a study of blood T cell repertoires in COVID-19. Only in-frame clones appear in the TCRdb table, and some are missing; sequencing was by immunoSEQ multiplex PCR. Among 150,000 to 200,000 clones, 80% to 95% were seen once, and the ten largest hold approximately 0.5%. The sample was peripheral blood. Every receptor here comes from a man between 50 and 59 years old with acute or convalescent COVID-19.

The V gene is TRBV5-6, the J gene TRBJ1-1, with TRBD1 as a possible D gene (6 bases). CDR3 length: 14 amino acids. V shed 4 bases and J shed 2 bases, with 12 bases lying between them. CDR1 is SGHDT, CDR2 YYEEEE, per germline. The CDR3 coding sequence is TGTGCCAGCAGCCTCAGGGGACCAAACACTGAAGCTTTCTTT. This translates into CASSLRGPNTEAFF.

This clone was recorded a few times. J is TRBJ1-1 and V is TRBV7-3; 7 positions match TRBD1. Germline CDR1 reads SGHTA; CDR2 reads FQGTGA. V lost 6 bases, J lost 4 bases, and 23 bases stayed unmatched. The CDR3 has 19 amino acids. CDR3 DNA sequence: TGTGCCAGCAGGTTATCAGGACAGGAACATACCAGGCGGCCCACTGAAGCTTTCTTT. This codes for CASRLSGQEHTRRPTEAFF. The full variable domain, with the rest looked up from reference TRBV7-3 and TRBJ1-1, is GAGVSQTPSNKVTEKGKYVELRCDPISGHTALYWYRQSLGQGPEFLIYFQGTGAADDSGLPNDRFFAVRPEGSVSTLKIQRTERGDSAVYLCASRLSGQEHTRRPTEAFFGQGTRLTVV.

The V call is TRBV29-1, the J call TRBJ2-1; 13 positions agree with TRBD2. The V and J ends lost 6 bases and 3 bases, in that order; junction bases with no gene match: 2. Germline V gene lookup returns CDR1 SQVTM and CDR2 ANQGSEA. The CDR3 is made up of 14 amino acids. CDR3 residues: CSVRTSGSYNEQFF. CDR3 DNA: TGCAGCGTAAGGACTAGCGGGAGCTACAATGAGCAGTTCTTC.

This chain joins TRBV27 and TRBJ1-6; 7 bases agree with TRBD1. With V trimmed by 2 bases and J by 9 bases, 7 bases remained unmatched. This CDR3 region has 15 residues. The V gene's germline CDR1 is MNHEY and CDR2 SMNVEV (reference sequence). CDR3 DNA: TGTGCCAGCAGTTTAAGGGACAGTACCCTTTCACCCCTCCACTTT. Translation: CASSLRDSTLSPLHF.

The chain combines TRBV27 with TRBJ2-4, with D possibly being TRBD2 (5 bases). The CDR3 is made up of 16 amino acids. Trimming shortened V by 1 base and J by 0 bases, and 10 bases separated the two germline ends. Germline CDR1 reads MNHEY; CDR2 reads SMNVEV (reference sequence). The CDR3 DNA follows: TGTGCCAGCAGTTTATACGGCGGACTAGCCAAAAACATTCAGTACTTC. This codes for CASSLYGGLAKNIQYF.

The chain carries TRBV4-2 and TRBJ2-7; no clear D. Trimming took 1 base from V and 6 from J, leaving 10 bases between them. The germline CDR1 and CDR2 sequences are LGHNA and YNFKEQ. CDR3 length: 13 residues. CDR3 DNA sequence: TGTGCCAGCAGCCAAGCCGTCGTCTCCGAGCAGTACTTC. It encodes CASSQAVVSEQYF.

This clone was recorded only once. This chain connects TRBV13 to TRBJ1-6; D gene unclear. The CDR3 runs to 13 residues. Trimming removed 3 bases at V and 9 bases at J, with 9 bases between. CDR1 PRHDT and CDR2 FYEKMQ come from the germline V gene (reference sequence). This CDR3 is CASSFYGSSPLHF. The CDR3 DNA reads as TGTGCCAGCAGCTTCTACGGTTCTTCACCCCTCCACTTT.

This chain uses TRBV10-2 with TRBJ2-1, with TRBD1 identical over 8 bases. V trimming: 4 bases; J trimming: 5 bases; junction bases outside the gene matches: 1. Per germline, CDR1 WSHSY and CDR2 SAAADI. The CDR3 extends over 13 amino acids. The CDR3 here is CASSGDRNNEQFF. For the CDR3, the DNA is TGCGCCAGCAGTGGGGACAGGAACAATGAGCAGTTCTTC.

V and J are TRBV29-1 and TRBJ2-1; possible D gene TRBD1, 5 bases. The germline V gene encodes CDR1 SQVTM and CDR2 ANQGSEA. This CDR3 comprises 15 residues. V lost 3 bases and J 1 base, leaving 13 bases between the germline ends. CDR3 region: CSVDVGAQSYNEQFF. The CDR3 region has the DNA TGCAGCGTTGATGTTGGGGCTCAGTCCTACAATGAGCAGTTCTTC.

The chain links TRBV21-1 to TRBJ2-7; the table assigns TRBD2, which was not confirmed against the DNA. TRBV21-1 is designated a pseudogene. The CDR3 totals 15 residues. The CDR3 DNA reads TGTGCCAGCAGCACCAGGACTAGCGAGACCTACGAGCAGTACTTC. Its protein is CASSTRTSETYEQYF.

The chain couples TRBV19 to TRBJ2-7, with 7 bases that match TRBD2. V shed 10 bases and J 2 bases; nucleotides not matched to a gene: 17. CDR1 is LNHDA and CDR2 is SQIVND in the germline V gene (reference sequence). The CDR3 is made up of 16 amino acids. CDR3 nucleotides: TGTGCCACCCCTATAGGGTGTAGCGGGTCCACCTACGAGCAGTACTTC. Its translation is CATPIGCSGSTYEQYF.

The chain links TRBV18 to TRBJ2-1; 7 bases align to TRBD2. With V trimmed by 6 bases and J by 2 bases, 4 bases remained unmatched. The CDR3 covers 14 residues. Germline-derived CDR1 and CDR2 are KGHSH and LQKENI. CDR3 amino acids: CASSQRETYNEQFF. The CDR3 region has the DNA TGTGCCAGCTCCCAGCGGGAAACCTACAATGAGCAGTTCTTC.

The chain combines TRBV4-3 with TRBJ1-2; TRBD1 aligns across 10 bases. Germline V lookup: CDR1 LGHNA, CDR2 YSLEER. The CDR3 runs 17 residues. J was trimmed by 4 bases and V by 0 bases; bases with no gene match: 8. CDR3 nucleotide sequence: TGCGCCAGCAGCCAAGATCTTCAGTGGGACAGGGGCTATGGCTACACCTTC. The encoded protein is CASSQDLQWDRGYGYTF.

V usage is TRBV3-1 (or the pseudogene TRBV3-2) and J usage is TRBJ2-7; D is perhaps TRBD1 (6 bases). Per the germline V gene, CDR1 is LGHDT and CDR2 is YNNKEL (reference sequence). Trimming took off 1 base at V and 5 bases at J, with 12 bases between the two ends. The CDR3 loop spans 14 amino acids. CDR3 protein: CASSQGSGGHEQYV. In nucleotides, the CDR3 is TGTGCCAGCAGCCAAGGTAGTGGGGGCCACGAGCAGTACGTC.

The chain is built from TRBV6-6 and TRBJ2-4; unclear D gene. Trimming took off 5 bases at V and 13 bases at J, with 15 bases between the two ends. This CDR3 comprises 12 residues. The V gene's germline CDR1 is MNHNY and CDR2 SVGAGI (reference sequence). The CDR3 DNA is TGTGCCAGCAGTACCGCACAAGATTGGCAGTACTTC. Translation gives CASSTAQDWQYF.

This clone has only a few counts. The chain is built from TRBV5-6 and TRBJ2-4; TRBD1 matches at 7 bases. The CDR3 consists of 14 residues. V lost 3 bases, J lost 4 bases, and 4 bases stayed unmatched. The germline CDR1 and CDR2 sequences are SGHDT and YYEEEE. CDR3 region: CASSSGQVKNIQYF. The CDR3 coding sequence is TGTGCCAGCAGCTCCGGACAGGTTAAAAACATTCAGTACTTC.

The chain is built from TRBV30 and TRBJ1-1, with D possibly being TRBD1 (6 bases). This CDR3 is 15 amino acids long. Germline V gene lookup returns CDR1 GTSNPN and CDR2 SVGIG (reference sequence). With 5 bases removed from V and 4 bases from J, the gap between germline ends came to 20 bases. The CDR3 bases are TGTGCCTGGGTCGAAGGGGGTATCTGGGTCACTGAAGCTTTCTTT. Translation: CAWVEGGIWVTEAFF.

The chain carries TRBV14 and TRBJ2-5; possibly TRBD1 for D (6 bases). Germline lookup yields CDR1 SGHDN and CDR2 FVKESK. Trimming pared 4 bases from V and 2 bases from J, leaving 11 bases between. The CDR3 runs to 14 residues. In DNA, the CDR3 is TGTGCCAGCAGCCGCAGGGGCCTACAAGAGACCCAGTACTTC. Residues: CASSRRGLQETQYF.

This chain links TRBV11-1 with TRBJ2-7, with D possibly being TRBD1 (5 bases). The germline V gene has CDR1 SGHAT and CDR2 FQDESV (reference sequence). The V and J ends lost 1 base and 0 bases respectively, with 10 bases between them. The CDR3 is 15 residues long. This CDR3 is CASSLDRKLSYEQYV. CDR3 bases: TGTGCCAGCAGCTTAGACAGGAAACTCTCCTACGAGCAGTACGTC.

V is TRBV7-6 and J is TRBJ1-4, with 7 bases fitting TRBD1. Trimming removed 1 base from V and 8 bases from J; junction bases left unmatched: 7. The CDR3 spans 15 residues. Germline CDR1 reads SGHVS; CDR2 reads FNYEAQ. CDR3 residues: CASSLGGDSNEKLFF. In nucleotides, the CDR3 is TGTGCCAGCAGCTTAGGGGGGGACAGTAACGAAAAACTGTTTTTT.

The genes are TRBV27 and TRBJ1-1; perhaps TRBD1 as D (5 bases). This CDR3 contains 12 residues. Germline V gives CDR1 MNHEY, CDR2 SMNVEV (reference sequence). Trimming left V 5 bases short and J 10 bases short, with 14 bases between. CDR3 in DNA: TGTGCCAGCAGTCCCCCCCAGGGTATAGCTTTCTTT. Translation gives CASSPPQGIAFF.

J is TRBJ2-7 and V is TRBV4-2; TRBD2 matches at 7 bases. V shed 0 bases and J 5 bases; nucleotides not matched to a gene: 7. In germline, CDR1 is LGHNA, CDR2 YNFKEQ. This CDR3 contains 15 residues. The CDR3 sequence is CASSQDPSGIHEQYF. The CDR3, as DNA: TGTGCCAGCAGCCAAGATCCCAGCGGGATCCACGAGCAGTACTTC.

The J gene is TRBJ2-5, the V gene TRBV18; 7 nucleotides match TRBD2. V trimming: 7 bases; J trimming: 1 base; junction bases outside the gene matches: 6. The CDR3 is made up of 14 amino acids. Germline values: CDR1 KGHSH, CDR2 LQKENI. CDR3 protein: CASFRSGAQETQYF. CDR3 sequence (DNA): TGTGCCAGCTTCCGCAGCGGGGCCCAAGAGACCCAGTACTTC.

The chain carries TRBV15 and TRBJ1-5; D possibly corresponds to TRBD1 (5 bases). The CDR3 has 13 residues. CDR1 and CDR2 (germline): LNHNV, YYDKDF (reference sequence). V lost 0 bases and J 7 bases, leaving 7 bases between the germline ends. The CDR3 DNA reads TGTGCCACCAGCAGAGATGGGGGGCAGCCCCAGCATTTT. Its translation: CATSRDGGQPQHF. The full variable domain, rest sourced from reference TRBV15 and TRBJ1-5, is DAMVIQNPRYQVTQFGKPVTLSCSQTLNHNVMYWYQQKSSQAPKLLFHYYDKDFNNEADTPDNFQSRRPNTSFCFLDIRSPGLGDTAMYLCATSRDGGQPQHFGDGTRLSIL.

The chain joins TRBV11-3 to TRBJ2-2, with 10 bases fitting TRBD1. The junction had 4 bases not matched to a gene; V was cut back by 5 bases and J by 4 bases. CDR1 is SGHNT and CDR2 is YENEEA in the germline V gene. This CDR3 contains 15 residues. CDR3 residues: CASSQGQGVTGELFF. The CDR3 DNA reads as TGTGCCAGCAGCCAAGGACAGGGGGTCACCGGGGAGCTGTTTTTT.

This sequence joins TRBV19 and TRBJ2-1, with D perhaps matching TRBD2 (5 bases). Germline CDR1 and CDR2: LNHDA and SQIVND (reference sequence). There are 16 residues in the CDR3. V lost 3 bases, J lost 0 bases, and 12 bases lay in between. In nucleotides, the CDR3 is TGTGCCAGTAGTATTCGACTATCCAGCTCCTACAATGAGCAGTTCTTC. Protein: CASSIRLSSSYNEQFF.

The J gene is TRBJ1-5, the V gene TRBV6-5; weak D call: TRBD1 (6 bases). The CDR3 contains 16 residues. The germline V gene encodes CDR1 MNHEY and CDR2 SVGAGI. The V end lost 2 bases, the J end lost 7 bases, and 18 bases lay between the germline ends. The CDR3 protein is CASSYQPGVGYQPQHF. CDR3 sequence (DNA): TGTGCCAGCAGTTACCAGCCAGGGGTGGGGTACCAGCCCCAGCATTTT.